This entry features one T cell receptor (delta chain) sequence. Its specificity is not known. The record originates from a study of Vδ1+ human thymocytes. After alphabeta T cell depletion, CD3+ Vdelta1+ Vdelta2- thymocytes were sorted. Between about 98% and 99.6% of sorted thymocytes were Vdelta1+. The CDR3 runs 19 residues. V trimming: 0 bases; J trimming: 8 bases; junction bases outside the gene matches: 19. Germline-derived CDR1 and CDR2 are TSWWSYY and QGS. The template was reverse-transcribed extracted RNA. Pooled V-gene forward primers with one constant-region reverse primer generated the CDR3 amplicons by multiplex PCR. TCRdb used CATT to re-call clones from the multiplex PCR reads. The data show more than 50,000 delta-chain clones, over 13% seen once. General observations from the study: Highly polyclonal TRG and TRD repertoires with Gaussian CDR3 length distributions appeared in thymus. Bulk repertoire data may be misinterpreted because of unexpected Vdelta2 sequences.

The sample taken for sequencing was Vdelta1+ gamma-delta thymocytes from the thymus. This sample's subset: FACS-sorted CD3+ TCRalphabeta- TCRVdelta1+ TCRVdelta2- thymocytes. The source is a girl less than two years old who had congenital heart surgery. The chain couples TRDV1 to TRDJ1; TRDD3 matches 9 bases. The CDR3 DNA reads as TGTGCTCTTGGGGAACTCGACCTTTATATGGGTACTGGGGGACTCAAACTCATCTTT. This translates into CALGELDLYMGTGGLKLIF.